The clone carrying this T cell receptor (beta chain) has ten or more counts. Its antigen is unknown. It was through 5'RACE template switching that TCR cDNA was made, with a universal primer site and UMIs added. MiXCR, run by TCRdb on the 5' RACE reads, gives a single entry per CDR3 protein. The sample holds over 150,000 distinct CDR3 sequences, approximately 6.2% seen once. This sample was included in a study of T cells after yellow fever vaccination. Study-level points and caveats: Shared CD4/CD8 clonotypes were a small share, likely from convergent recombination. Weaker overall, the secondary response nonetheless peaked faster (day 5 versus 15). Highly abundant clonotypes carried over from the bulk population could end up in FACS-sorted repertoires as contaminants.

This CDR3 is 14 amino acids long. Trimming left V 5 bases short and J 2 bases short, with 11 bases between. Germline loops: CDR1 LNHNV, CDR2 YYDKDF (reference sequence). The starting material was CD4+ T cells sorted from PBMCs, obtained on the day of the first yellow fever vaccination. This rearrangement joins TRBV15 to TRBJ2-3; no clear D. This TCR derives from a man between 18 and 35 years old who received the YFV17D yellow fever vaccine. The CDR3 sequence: CATSRRSFTDTQYF. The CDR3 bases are TGTGCCACCAGCCGAAGGTCCTTCACAGATACGCAGTATTTT.